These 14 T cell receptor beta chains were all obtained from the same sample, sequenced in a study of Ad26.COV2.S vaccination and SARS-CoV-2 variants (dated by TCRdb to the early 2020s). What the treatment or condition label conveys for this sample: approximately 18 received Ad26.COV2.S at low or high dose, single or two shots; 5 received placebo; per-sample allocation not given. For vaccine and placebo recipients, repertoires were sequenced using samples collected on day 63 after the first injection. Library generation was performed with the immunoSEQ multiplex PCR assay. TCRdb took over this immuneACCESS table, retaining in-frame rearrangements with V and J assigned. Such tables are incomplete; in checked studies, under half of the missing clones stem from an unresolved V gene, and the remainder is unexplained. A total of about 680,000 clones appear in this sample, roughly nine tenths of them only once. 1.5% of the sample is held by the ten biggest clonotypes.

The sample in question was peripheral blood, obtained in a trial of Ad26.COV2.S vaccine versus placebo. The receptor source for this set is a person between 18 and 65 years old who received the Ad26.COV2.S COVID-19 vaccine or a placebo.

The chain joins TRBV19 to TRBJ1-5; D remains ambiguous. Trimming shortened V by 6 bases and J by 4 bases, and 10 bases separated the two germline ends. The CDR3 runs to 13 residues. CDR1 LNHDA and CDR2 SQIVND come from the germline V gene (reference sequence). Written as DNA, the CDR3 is TGTGCCAGTAGCCCGGCCCTAAATCAGCCCCAGCATTTT. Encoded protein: CASSPALNQPQHF.

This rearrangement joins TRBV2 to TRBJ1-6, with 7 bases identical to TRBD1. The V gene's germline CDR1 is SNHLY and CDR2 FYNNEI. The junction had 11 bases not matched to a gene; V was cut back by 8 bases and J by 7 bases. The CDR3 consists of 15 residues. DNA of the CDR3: TGTGCCAGCCAGGACAGGAGGTCACAAAATTCACCCCTCCACTTT. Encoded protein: CASQDRRSQNSPLHF.

CDR3 DNA: TGTGCCAGCAGCTTAGTGGGGGCCAGGTCACCCCTCCACTTT. It translates to CASSLVGARSPLHF. V gene TRBV7-9 combines with J gene TRBJ1-6, with a possible D match to TRBD1 (6 bases). Germline loops: CDR1 SEHNR, CDR2 FQNEAQ (reference sequence). The CDR3 sequence is 14 residues long. V was shortened by 1 base and J by 10 bases, with 11 bases between the two germline ends.

Written as DNA, the CDR3 is TGTGCCAGCAGTGTAATAGCAAATCAGCCCCAGCATTTT. Encoded protein: CASSVIANQPQHF. The chain couples TRBV2 to TRBJ1-5; the D is unclear. Trimming removed 4 bases from V and 4 bases from J, with 8 bases in between. The CDR3 extends over 13 amino acids. Germline-derived CDR1 and CDR2 are SNHLY and FYNNEI. The full variable domain, in which reference TRBV2 and TRBJ1-5 provide the parts outside the CDR3, is EPEVTQTPSHQVTQMGQEVILRCVPISNHLYFYWYRQILGQKVEFLVSFYNNEISEKSEIFDDQFSVERPDGSNFTLKIRSTKLEDSAMYFCASSVIANQPQHFGDGTRLSIL.

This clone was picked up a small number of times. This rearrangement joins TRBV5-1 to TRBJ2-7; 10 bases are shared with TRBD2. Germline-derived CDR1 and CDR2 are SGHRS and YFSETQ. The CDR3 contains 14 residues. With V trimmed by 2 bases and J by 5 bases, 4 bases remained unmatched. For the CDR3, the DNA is TGCGCCAGCAGCTTTGCTAGCGGGAGCAACGAGCAGTACTTC. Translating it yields CASSFASGSNEQYF.

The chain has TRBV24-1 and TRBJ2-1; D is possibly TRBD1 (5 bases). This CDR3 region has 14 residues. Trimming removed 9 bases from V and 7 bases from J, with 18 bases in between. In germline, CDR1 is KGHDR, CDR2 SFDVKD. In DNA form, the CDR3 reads TGTGCCACCCGAGTCCAGGGTGTAGAAAATGAGCAGTTCTTC. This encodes CATRVQGVENEQFF.

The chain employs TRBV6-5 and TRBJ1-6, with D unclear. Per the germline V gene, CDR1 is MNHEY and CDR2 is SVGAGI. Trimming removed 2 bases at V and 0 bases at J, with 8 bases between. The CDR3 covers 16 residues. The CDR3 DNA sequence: TGTGCCAGCAGTTACGACCTGTTCTCCTATAATTCACCCCTCCACTTT. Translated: CASSYDLFSYNSPLHF.

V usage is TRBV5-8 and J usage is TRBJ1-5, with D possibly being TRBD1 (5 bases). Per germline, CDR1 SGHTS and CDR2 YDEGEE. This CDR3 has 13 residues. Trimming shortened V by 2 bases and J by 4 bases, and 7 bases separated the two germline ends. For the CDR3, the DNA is TGTGCCAGCAGCTTTTGGGGGAATCAGCCCCAGCATTTT. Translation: CASSFWGNQPQHF. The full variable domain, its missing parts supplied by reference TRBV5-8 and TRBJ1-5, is EAGVTQSPTHLIKTRGQQATLRCSPISGHTSVYWYQQALGLGLQFLLWYDEGEERNRGNFPPRFSGRQFPNYSSELNVNALELEDSALYLCASSFWGNQPQHFGDGTRLSIL.

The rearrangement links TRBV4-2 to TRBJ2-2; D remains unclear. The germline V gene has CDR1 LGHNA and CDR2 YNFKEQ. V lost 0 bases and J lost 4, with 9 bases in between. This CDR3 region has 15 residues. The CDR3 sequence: CASSQDKGLTGELFF. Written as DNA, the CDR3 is TGTGCCAGCAGCCAAGACAAGGGTCTCACCGGGGAGCTGTTTTTT.

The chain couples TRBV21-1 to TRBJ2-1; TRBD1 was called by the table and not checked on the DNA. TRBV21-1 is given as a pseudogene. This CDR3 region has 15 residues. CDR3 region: CASSIGTSSGNEQFF. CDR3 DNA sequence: TGTGCCAGCAGCATTGGGACATCCTCCGGCAATGAGCAGTTCTTC.

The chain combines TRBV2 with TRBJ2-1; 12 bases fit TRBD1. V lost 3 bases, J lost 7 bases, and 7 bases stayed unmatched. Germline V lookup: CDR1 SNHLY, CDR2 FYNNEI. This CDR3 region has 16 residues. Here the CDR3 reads CASSDPGTGGLNEQFF. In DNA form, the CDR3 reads TGTGCCAGCAGTGATCCAGGGACAGGGGGCTTGAATGAGCAGTTCTTC.

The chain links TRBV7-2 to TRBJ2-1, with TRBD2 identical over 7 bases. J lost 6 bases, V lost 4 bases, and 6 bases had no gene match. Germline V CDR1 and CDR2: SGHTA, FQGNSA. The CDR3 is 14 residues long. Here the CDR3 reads CASSSSSGPNEQFF. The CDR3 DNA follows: TGTGCCAGCAGCTCCTCTAGCGGACCCAATGAGCAGTTCTTC.

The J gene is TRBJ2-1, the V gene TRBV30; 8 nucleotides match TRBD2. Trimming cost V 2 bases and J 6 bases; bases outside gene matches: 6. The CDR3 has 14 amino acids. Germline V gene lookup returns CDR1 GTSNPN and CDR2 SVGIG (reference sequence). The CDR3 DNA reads TGTGCCTGGAGTCCGACGGGAGGGGTCAATGAGCAGTTCTTC. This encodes CAWSPTGGVNEQFF.

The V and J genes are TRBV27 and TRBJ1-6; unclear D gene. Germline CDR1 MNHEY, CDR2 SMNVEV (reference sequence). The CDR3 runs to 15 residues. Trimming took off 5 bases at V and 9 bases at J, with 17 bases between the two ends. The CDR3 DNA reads TGTGCCAGCAGTCCCCACCCAGCTAGTCGTTCACCCCTCCACTTT. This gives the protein CASSPHPASRSPLHF.